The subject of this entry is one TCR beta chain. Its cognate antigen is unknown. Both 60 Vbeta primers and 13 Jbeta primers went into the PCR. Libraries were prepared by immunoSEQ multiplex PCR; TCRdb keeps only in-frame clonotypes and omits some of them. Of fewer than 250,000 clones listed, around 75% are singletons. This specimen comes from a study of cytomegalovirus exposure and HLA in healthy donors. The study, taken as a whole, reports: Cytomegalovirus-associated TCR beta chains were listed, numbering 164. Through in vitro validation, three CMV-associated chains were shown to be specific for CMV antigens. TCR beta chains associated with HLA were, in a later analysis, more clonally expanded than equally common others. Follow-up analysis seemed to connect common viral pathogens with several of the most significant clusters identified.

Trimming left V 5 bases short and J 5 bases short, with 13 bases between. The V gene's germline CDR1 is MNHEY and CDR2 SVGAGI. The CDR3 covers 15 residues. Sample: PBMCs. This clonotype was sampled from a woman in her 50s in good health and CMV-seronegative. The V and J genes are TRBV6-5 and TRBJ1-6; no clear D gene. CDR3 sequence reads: CASSVRPTHNSPLHF. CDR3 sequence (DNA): TGTGCCAGCAGTGTCCGCCCCACTCATAATTCACCCCTCCACTTT.